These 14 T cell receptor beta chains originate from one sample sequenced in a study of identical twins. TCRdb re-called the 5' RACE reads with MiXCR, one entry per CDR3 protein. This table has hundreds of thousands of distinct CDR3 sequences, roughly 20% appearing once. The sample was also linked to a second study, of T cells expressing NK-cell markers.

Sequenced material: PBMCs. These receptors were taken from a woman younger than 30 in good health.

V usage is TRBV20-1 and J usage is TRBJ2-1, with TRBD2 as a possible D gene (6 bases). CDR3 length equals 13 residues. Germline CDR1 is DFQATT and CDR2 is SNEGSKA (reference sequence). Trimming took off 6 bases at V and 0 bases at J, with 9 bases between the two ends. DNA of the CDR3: TGCAGTGCCATAGCGGCCTCCTACAATGAGCAGTTCTTC. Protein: CSAIAASYNEQFF.

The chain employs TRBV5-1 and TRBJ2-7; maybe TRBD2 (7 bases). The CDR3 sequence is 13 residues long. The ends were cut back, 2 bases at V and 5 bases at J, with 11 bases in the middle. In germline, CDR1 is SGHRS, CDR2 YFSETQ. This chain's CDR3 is CASSFWGGDEQYF. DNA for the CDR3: TGCGCCAGCAGCTTCTGGGGGGGCGACGAGCAGTACTTC. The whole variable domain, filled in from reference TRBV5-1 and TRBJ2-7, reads KAGVTQTPRYLIKTRGQQVTLSCSPISGHRSVSWYQQTPGQGLQFLFEYFSETQRNKGNFPGRFSGRQFSNSRSEMNVSTLELGDSALYLCASSFWGGDEQYFGPGTRLTVT.

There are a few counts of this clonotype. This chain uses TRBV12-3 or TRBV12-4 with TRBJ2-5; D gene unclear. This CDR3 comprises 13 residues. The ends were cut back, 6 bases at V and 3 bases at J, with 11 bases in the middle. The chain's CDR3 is CASSSRWEETQYF. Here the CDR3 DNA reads TGTGCCAGCAGCTCCCGGTGGGAAGAGACCCAGTACTTC.

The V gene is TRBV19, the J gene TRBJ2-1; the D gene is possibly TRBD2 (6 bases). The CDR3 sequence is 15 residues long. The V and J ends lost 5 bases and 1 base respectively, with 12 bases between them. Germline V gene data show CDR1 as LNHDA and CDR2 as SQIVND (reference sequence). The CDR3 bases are TGTGCCAGTAGTGGGGGGTCTAGGTCCTACAATGAGCAGTTCTTC. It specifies CASSGGSRSYNEQFF.

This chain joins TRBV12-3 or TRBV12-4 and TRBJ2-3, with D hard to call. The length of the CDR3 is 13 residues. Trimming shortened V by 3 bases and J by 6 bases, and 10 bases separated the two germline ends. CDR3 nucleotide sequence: TGTGCCAGCAGTTTTCCCTCCCGCGATACGCAGTATTTT. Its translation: CASSFPSRDTQYF.

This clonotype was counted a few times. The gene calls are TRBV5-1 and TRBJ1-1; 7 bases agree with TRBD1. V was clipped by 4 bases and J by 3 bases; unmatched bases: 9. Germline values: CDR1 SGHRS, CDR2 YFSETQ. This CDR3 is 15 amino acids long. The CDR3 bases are TGCGCCAGCAGCCCAATGACAGGGTCGGACACTGAAGCTTTCTTT. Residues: CASSPMTGSDTEAFF.

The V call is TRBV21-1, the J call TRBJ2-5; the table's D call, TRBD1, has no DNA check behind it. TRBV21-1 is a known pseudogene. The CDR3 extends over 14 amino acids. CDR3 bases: TGTGCCAGCATCTCACAGGGGGGTCGGGAGACCCAGTACTTC. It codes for CASISQGGRETQYF.

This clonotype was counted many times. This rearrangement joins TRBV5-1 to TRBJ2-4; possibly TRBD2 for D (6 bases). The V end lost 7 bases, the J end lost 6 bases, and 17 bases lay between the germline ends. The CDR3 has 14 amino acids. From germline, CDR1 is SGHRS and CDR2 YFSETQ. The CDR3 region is CASGNSGDINIQYF. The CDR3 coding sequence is TGCGCCAGCGGGAACTCGGGAGATATAAACATTCAGTACTTC.

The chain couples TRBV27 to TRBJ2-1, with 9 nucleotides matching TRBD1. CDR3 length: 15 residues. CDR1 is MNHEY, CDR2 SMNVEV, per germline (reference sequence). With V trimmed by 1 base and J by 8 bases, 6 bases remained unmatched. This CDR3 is CASSLWTGDFDEQFF. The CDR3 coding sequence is TGTGCCAGCAGTTTATGGACAGGGGATTTCGATGAGCAGTTCTTC.

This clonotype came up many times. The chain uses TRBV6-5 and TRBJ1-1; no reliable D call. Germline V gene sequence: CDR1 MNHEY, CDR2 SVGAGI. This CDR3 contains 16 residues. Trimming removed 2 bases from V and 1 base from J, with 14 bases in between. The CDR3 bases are TGTGCCAGCAGTTACCCCGAACTACCCGGGAACACTGAAGCTTTCTTT. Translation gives CASSYPELPGNTEAFF.

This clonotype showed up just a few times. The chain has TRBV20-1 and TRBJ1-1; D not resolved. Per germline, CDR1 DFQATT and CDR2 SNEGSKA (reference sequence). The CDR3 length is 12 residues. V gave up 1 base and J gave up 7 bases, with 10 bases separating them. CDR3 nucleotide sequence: TGCAGTGCTAGAGTGTCGAAGGGTGAAGCTTTCTTT. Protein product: CSARVSKGEAFF.

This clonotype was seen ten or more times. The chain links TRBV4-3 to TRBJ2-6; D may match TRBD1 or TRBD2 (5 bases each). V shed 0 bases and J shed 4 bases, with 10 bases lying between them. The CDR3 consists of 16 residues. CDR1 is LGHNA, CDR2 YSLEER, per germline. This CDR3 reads CASSQESGTGANVLTF. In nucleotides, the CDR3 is TGCGCCAGCAGCCAAGAGTCGGGGACCGGGGCCAACGTCCTGACTTTC.

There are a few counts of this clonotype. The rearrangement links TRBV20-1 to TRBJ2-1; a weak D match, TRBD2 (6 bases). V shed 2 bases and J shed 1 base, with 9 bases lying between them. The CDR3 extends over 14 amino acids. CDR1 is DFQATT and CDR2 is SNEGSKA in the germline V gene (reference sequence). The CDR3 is CSARPRESYNEQFF. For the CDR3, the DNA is TGCAGTGCTAGACCCCGGGAGTCCTACAATGAGCAGTTCTTC.

In DNA, the CDR3 is TGTGCCAGCAGCTTGGACAGGGGGGGGAGAGATACGCAGTATTTT. Amino acids: CASSLDRGGRDTQYF. This chain joins TRBV5-6 and TRBJ2-3, with D possibly TRBD1 on 8 matching bases. CDR1 is SGHDT and CDR2 is YYEEEE in the germline V gene. This CDR3 comprises 15 residues. Trimming cost V 0 bases and J 5 bases, with 13 bases left between them.